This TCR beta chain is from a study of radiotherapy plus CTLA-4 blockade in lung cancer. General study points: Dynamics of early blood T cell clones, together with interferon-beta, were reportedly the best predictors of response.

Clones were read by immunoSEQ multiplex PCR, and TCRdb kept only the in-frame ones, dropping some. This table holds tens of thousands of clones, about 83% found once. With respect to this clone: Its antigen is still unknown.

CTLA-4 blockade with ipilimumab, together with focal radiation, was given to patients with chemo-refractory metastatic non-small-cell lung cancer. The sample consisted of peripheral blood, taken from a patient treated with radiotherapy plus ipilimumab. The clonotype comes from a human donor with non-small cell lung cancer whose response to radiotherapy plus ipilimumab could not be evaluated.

CDR3 sequence: CASSYSGSWPTNEQFF. CDR3 coding DNA: TGTGCCAGCAGCTACTCAGGATCTTGGCCGACCAATGAGCAGTTCTTC. The chain recombines TRBV7-2 with TRBJ2-1; no definite D call. This CDR3 region has 16 residues. CDR1 SGHTA and CDR2 FQGNSA come from the germline V gene. Trimming stripped 4 bases from V and 6 bases from J, with 19 bases between.